This T cell receptor (beta chain) was retrieved from a study of vaccination effects on CD4 cells after COVID-19. Assay: immunoSEQ multiplex PCR; the TCRdb copy retains only in-frame clones and omits some. Of tens of thousands of clones listed, approximately 70% are singletons. Peptide-pool stimulation followed by sequencing identified expanded antigen-specific CD4+ clonotypes in the ViraFEST assay. Culture proceeded for roughly ten days, and CD4+ T cells were then isolated. None of the vaccinated had previously contracted SARS-CoV-2, and their nucleocapsid antibodies tested negative. A few million PBMC per well received about 10 IU/ml IL-2 and 8 to 10 ug/ml peptides in culture. CDR3 size: 15 residues. Germline V gene sequence: CDR1 MNHEY, CDR2 SMNVEV (reference sequence). Trimming shortened V by 2 bases and J by 7 bases, and 17 bases separated the two germline ends. Study conclusions and caveats: In the late period after vaccination, infection- and vaccine-induced clones contracted markedly.

As regards this clone: What it recognizes is unknown.

The TCR was taken from a human donor who received a COVID-19 vaccine. The rearrangement links TRBV27 to TRBJ1-2, with TRBD1 as a possible D gene (5 bases). The specimen was CD4+ T cells from PBMCs cultured with HCoV-NL63 spike peptides, collected before COVID-19 vaccination. This CDR3 is CASSLMGYGGSGYTF. The DNA of the CDR3 is TGTGCCAGCAGTTTAATGGGCTACGGGGGTAGTGGCTACACCTTC.